This T cell receptor beta chain was found in a study of blood T cells in healthy people across ages. Overall study: Template switching picked up about one barcoded beta molecule for each two T cells.

With each sample, at least 5 micrograms of total RNA were extracted. Germline values: CDR1 SEHNR, CDR2 FQNEAQ (reference sequence). The CDR3 spans 17 residues. With 4 bases clipped from V and 4 bases from J, the junction kept 14 bases outside the gene matches. Primed by a sample-barcoded 5' primer and a J-beta primer mix, a second PCR proceeded for about 7 to 12 cycles. TCRdb ran MiXCR on the 5' RACE reads and lists one entry per CDR3 protein. The sample has 1.8 million or so distinct CDR3 sequences, 39% seen once; the top ten hold around 23%. The receptor's source is a human donor in good health. Sequenced sample: blood. The chain links TRBV7-9 to TRBJ2-7; TRBD1 matches 9 bases. The CDR3 DNA reads TGTGCCAGCAGCTACGAATTCGGGACAGGGACGCATTACGAGCAGTACTTC. Amino acids: CASSYEFGTGTHYEQYF.